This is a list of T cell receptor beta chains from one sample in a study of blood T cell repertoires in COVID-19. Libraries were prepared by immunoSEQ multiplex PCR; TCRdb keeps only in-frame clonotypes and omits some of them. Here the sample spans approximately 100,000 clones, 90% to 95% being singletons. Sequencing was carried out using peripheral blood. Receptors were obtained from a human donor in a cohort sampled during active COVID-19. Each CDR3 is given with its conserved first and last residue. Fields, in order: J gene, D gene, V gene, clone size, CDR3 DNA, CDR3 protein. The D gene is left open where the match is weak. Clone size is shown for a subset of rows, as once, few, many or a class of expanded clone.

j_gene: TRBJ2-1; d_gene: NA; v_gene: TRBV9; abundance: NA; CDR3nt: TGTGCCAGCAGCGTAGGGGGCTCGGTTTCCTACAATGAGCAGTTCTTC; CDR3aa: CASSVGGSVSYNEQFF
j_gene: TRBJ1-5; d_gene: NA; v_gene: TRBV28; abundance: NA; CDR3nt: TGTGCCAGCAGCCAACCCCAGGTGCCCCAGCATTTT; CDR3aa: CASSQPQVPQHF
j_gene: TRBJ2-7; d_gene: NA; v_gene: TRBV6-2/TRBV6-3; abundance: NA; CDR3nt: TGTGCCAGCAGTTGGACAGACTCCTACGAGCAGTACTTC; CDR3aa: CASSWTDSYEQYF
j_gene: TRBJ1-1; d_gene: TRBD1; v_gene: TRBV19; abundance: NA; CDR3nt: TGTGCCAGTAGTATTCTTTCGACAGGGTGGGCTTTCTTT; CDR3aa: CASSILSTGWAFF
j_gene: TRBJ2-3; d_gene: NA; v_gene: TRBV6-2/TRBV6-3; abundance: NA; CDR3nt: TGTGCCAGCAGTTTCGGAGCAATAACTAGCACAGATACGCAGTATTTT; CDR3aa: CASSFGAITSTDTQYF
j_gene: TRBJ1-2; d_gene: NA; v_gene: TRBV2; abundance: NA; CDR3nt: TGTGCCAGCAGGACTAATGTCGAAAACTATGGCTACACCTTC; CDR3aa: CASRTNVENYGYTF
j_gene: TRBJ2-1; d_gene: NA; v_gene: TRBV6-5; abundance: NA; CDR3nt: TGTGCCAGCAATACACAGGGTATGGGTGAGCAGTTCTTC; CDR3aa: CASNTQGMGEQFF
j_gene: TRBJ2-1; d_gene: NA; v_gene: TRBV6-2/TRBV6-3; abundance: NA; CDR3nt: TGTGCCAGCAGTTACGCTTTGACTAGCAATGAGCAGTTCTTC; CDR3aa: CASSYALTSNEQFF
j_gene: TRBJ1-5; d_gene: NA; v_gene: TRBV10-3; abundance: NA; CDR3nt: TGTGCCATCAGTGACAGAGGTCAGCCCCAGCATTTT; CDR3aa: CAISDRGQPQHF
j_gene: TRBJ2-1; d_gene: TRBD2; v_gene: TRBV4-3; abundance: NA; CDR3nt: TGCGCCAGCAGCCAAGCCTTATCCAGCGGGAGGGGGGATGAGCAGTTCTTC; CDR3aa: CASSQALSSGRGDEQFF
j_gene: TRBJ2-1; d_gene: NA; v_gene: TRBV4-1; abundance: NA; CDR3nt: TGCGCCAGCAGCCAATCGACAGGCGCGATCCTTAGCTCCTACAATGAGCAGTTCTTC; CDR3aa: CASSQSTGAILSSYNEQFF
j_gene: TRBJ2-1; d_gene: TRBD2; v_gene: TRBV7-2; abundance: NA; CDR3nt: TGTGCCAGCAGTCCACTAGCGGGGCCCTACAATGAGCAGTTCTTC; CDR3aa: CASSPLAGPYNEQFF
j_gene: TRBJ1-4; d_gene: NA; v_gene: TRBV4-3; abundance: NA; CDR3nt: TGCGCCAGCAGCCAAGATCCCCTGGCACCTGACCCCGGGGGGACTAATGAAAAACTGTTTTTT; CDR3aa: CASSQDPLAPDPGGTNEKLFF
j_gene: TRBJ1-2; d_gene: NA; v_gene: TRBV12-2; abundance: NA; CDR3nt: TGTGCAAGTCGCTTAGACGGACAGCTCTATGGCTACACCTTC; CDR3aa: CASRLDGQLYGYTF
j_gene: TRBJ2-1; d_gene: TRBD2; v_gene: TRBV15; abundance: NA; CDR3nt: TGTGCCACCAGCCGAGCACTAGCGGGCCTTAATGAGCAGTTCTTC; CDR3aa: CATSRALAGLNEQFF
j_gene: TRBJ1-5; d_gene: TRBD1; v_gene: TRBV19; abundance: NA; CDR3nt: TGTGCCAGTAGTACAGACAGGGAAGGCGGGCCCCAGCATTTT; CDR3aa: CASSTDREGGPQHF
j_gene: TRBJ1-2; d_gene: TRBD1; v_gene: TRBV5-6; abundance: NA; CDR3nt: TGTGCCAGCAGCTTGGGACAGGGGGTTACTAACTATGGCTACACCTTC; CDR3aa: CASSLGQGVTNYGYTF
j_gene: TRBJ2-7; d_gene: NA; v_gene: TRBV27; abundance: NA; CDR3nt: TGTGCCAGCAGTTTACGTCCCCCCTACGAGCAGTACTTC; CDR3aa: CASSLRPPYEQYF
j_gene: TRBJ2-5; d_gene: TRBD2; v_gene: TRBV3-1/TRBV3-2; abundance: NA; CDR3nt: TGTGCCAGCAGCGTCCTAGCGGGGGGGCCGTGGCAAGAGACCCAGTACTTC; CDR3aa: CASSVLAGGPWQETQYF
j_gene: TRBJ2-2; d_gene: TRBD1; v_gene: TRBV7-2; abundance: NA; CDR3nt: TGTGCCAGCAGCCCGCAGGGGGCGCAGACCGGGGAGCTGTTTTTT; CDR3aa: CASSPQGAQTGELFF
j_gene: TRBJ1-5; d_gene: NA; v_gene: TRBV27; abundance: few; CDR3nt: TGTGCCAGCAGTTCCTACAATCAGCCCCAGCATTTT; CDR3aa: CASSSYNQPQHF
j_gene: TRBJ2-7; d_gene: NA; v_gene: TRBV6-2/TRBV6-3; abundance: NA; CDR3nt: TGTGCCAGCAGTCGGGGGTCGCTCCCCCCCTACGAGCAGTACTTC; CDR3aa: CASSRGSLPPYEQYF
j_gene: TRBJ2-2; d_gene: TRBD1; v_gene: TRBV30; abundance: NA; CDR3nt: TGTGCCTGTAGAGCACAGGGGACCGGGGAGCTGTTTTTT; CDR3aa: CACRAQGTGELFF
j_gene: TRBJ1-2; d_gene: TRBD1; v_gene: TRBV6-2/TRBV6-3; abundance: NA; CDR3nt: TGTGCCAGCAGTCTGACAGGGGCTCCCTATGGCTACACCTTC; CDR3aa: CASSLTGAPYGYTF
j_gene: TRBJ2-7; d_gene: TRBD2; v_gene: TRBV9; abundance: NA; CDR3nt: TGTGCCAGCAGCGTGGGACTGGGACTAGCGGACGAGCAGTACTTC; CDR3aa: CASSVGLGLADEQYF
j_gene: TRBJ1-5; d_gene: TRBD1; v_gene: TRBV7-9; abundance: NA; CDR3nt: TGTGCCAGCAGCTTCCAGGGGGAGTCTCAGCCCCAGCATTTT; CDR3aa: CASSFQGESQPQHF
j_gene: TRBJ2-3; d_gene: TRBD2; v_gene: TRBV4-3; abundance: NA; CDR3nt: TGCGCCAGCAGCCAAGAGGCAAGCGGGGGGGCTCCAGATACGCAGTATTTT; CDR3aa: CASSQEASGGAPDTQYF
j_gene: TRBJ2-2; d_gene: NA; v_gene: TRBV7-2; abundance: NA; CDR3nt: TGTGCCAGCAGTCGCCCGGGACTGAACACCGGGGAGCTGTTTTTT; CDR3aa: CASSRPGLNTGELFF
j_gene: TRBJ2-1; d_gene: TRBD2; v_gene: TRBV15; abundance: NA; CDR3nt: TGTGCCACCAGCATAAAGCGGGGCGGGAGCTCCTACAATGAGCAGTTCTTC; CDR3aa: CATSIKRGGSSYNEQFF
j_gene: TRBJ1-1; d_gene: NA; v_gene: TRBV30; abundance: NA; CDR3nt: TGTGCCTGGAGTAGACAGGCGGGCACTGAAGCTTTCTTT; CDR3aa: CAWSRQAGTEAFF
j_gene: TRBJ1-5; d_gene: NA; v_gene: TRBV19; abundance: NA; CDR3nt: TGTGCCAGTAGTATATACGGGGAACTCAATCAGCCCCAGCATTTT; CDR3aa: CASSIYGELNQPQHF
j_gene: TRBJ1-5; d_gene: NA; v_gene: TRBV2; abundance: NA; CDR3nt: TGTGCCAGCAGGACAGAGACCTACAATCAGCCCCAGCATTTT; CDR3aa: CASRTETYNQPQHF
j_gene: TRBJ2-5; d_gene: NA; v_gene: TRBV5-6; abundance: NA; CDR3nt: TGTGCCAGCAGCTTGGAGGGGGACGGGGAGACCCAGTACTTC; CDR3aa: CASSLEGDGETQYF
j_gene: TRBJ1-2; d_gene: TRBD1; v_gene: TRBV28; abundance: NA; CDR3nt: TGTGCCAGCAGTGCTGGGACAGGGGGCTTGGGCTACACCTTC; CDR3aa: CASSAGTGGLGYTF
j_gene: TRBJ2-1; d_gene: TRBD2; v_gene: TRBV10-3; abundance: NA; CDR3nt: TGTGCCATCAGTGCCCGACTAGCGGGAGTGGATGAGCAGTTCTTC; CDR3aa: CAISARLAGVDEQFF
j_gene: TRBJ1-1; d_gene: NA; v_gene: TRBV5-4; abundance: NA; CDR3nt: TGTGCCAGCAGCCCGGAGTGGGGAGGGATGAACACTGAAGCTTTCTTT; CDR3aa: CASSPEWGGMNTEAFF
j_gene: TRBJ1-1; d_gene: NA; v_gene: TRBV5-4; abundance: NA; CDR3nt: TGTGCCAGCAGGAACAGGATGTCGACTGAAGCTTTCTTT; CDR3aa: CASRNRMSTEAFF
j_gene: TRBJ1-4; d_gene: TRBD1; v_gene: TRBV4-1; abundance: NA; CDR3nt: TGCGCCAGCAGCCAAGGGACAGGGAATGAAAAACTGTTTTTT; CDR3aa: CASSQGTGNEKLFF
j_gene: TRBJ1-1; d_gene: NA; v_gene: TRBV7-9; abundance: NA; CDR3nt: TGTGCCAGCAGCTTTCATACAGAAGCTTTCTTT; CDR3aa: CASSFHTEAFF
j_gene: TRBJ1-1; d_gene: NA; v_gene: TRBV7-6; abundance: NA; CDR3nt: TGTGCCAGCAGCGCAACAGAGAACACTGAAGCTTTCTTT; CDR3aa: CASSATENTEAFF
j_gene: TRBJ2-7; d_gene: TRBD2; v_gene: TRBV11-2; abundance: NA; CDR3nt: TGTGCCAGCAGCCCCGACCGGACTAGCGGGAGGGCCAACGAGCAGTACTTC; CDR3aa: CASSPDRTSGRANEQYF
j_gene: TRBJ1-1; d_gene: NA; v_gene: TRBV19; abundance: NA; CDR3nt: TGTGCCAGTAGTTGGGTTCAGGGCGGCACTGAAGCTTTCTTT; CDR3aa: CASSWVQGGTEAFF
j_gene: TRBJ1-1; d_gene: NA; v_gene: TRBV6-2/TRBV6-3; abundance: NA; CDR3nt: TGTGCCAGCAGTTACTCATATCGGACAGCAACTGAAGCTTTCTTT; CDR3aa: CASSYSYRTATEAFF
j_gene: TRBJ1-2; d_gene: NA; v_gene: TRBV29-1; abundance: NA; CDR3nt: TGCAGCGTTGTAGAAGCCTATGGCTACACCTTC; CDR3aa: CSVVEAYGYTF
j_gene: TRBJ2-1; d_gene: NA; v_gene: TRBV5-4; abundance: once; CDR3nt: TGTGCCAGCAGCTTCGTAGCGGAACCTTACAATGAGCAGTTCTTC; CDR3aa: CASSFVAEPYNEQFF
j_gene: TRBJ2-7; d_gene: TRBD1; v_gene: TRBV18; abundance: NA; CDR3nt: TGTGCCAGCGAGGGACAGTCACCCTACGAGCAGTACTTC; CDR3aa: CASEGQSPYEQYF
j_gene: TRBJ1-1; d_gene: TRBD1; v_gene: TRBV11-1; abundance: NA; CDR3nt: TGTGCCAGCAGCCCCCCCGACAGGGCAAACACTGAAGCTTTCTTT; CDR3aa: CASSPPDRANTEAFF
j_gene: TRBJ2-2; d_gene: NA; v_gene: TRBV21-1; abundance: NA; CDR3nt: TGTGCCAGCAGCAAAGACAGGACTAGCGGGAGAGGGACCGGGGAGCTGTTTTTT; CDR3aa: CASSKDRTSGRGTGELFF
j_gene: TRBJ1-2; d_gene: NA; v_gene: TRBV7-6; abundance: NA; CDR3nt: TGTGCCAGCAGCTCTCAAAGGGGGGGCAACGGGTATGGCTACACCTTC; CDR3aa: CASSSQRGGNGYGYTF
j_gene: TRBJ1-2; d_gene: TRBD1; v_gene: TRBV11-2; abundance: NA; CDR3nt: TGTGCCAGCAGCCCCGACAGGGATTTGGGCTACACCTTC; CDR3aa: CASSPDRDLGYTF
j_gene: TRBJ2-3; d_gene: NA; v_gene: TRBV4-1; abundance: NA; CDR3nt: TGCGCCAGCAGCCAGATTACAGGGCCAGACACAGATACGCAGTATTTT; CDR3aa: CASSQITGPDTDTQYF
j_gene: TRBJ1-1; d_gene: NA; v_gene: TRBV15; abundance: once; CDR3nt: TGTGCCACCAGCAGAGAAATCGGTGTGAACACTGAAGCTTTCTTT; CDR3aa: CATSREIGVNTEAFF